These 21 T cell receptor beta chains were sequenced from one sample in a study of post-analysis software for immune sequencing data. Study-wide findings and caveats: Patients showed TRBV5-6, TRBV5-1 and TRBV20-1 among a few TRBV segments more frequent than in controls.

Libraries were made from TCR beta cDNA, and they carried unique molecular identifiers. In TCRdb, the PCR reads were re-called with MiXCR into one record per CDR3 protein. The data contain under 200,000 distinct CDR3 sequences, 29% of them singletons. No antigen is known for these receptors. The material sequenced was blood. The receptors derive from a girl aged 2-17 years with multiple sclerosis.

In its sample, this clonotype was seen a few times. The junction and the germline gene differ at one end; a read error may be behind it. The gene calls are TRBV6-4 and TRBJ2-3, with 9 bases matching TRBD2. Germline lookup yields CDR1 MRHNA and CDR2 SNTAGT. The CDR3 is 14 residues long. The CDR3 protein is CAGSPLAGQDTQYF. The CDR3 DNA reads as TGTGCCGGCAGTCCTCTAGCGGGGCAGGATACGCAGTATTTT.

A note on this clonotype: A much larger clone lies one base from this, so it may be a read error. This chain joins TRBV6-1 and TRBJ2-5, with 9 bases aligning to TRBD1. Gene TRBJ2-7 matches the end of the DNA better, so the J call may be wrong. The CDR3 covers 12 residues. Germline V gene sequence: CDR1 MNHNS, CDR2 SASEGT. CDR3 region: CASMGQGYEQYF. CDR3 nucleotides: TGTGCCAGCATGGGACAGGGCTACGAGCAGTACTTC.

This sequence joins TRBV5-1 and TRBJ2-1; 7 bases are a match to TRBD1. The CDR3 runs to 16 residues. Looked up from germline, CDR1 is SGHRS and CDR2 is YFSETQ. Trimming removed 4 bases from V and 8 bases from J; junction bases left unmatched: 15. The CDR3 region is CASSVTGSAVVHEQFF. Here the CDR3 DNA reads TGCGCCAGCAGCGTGACAGGGTCGGCTGTAGTACATGAGCAGTTCTTC.

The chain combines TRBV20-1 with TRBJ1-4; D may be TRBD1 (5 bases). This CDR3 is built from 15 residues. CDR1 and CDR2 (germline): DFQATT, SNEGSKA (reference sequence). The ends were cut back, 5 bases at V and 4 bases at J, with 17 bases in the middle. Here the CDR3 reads CSARNPGSDNEKLFF. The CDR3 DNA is TGCAGTGCTCGCAACCCAGGGTCTGATAATGAAAAACTGTTTTTT.

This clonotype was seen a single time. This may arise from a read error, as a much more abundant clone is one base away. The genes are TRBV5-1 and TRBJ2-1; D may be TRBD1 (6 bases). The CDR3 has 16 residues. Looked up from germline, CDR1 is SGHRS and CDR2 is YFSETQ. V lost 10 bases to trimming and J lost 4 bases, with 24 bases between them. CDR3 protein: CAGTNPDRQVYNEQFF. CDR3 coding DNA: TGCGCCGGCACCAATCCGGACAGACAAGTATACAATGAGCAGTTCTTC. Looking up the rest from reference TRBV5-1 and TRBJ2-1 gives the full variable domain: KAGVTQTPRYLIKTRGQQVTLSCSPISGHRSVSWYQQTPGQGLQFLFEYFSETQRNKGNFPGRFSGRQFSNSRSEMNVSTLELGDSALYLCAGTNPDRQVYNEQFFGPGTRLTVL.

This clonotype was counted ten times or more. CDR3 nucleotides: TGTGCCAGCAGTCCGGGCAGCGGGAGTAGGAACGAGCAGTACTTC. Its translation is CASSPGSGSRNEQYF. J is TRBJ2-7 and V is TRBV28, with TRBD2 matching over 8 bases. From germline, CDR1 is MDHEN and CDR2 SYDVKM. Unmatched junction bases numbered 11, after V lost 5 bases and J lost 5 bases. The CDR3 is made up of 15 amino acids. The whole variable domain, remainder taken from reference TRBV28 and TRBJ2-7, is DVKVTQSSRYLVKRTGEKVFLECVQDMDHENMFWYRQDPGLGLRLIYFSYDVKMKEKGDIPEGYSVSREKKERFSLILESASTNQTSMYLCASSPGSGSRNEQYFGPGTRLTVT.

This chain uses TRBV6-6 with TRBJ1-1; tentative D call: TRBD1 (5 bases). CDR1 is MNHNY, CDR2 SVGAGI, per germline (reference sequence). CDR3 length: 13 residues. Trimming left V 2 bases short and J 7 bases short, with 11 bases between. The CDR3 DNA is TGTGCCAGCAGTTACACCTTGGGGGTTGAAGCTTTCTTT. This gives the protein CASSYTLGVEAFF.

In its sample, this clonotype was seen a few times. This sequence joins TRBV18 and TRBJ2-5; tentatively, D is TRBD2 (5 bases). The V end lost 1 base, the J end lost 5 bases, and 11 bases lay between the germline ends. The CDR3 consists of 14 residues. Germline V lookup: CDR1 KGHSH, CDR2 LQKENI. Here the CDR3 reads CASSPLGVAETQYF. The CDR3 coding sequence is TGTGCCAGCTCACCACTCGGGGTGGCGGAGACCCAGTACTTC.

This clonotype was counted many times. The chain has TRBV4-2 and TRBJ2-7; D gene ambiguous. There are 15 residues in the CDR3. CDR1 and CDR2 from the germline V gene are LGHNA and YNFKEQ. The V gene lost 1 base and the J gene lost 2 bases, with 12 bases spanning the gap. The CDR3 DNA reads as TGTGCCAGCAGCCAAGTACCCTCGGGCCCCTACGAGCAGTACTTC. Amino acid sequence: CASSQVPSGPYEQYF.

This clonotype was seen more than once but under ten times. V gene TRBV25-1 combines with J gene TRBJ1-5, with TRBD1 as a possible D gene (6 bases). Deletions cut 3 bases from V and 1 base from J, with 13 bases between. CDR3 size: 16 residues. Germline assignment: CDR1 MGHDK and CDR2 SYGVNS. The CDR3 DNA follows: TGTGCCAGCAGTGAGGGAGGGGGAGTAAGCAATCAGCCCCAGCATTTT. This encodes CASSEGGGVSNQPQHF. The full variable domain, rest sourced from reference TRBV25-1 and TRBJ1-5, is EADIYQTPRYLVIGTGKKITLECSQTMGHDKMYWYQQDPGMELHLIHYSYGVNSTEKGDLSSESTVSRIRTEHFPLTLESARPSHTSQYLCASSEGGGVSNQPQHFGDGTRLSIL.

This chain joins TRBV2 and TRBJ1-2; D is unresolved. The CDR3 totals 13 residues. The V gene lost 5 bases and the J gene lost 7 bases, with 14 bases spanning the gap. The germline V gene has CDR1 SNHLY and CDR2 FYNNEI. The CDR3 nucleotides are TGTGCCAGCAGTCCCAACAGTGACCGTGGCTACACCTTC. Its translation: CASSPNSDRGYTF.

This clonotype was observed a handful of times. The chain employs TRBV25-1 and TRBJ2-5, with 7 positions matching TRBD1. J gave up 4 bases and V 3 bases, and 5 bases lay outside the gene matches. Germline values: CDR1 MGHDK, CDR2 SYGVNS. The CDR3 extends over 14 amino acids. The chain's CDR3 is CASSDTQGRETQYF. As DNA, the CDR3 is TGTGCCAGCAGTGACACACAGGGGAGAGAGACCCAGTACTTC.

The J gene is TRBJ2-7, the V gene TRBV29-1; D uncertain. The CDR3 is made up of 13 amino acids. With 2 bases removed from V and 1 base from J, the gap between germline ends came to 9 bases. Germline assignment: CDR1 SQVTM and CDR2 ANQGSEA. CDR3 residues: CSVERQESYEQYF. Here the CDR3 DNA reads TGCAGCGTTGAACGGCAGGAGTCCTACGAGCAGTACTTC.

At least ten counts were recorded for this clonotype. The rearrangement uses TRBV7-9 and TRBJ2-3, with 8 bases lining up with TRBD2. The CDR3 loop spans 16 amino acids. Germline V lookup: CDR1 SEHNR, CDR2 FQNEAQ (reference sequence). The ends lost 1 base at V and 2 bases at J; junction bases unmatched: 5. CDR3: CASSLGRGAVTDTQYF. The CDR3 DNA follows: TGTGCCAGCAGCTTAGGGCGGGGGGCCGTCACAGATACGCAGTATTTT.

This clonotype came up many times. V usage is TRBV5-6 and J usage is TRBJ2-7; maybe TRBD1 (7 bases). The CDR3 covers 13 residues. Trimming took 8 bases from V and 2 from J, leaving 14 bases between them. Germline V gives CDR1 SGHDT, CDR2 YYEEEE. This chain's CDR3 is CARARDSPYEQYF. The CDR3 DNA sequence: TGTGCCAGAGCGCGGGACAGCCCCTACGAGCAGTACTTC.

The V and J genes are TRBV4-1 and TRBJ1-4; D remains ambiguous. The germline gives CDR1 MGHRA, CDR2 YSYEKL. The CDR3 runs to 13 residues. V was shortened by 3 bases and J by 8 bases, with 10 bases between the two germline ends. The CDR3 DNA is TGCGCCAGCAGCCAGCGGCGATACGAAAAACTGTTTTTT. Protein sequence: CASSQRRYEKLFF.

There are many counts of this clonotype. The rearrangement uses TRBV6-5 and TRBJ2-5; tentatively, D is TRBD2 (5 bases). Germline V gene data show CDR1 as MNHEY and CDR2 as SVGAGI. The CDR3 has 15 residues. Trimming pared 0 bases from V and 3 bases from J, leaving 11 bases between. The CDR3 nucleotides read TGTGCCAGCAGTTACTCTGAGTACGGGAAAGAGACCCAGTACTTC. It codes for CASSYSEYGKETQYF.

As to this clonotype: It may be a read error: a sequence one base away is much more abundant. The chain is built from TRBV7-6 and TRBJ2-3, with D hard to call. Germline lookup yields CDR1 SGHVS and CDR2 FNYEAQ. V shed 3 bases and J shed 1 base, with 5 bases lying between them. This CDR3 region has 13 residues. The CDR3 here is CASSFPRTDTQYF. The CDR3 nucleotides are TGTGCCAGCAGCTTCCCACGCACAGATACGCAGTATTTT. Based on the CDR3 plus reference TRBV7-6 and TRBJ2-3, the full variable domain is GAGVSQSPRYKVTKRGQDVALRCDPISGHVSLYWYRQALGQGPEFLTYFNYEAQQDKSGLPNDRFSAERPEGSISTLTIQRTEQRDSAMYRCASSFPRTDTQYFGPGTRLTVL.

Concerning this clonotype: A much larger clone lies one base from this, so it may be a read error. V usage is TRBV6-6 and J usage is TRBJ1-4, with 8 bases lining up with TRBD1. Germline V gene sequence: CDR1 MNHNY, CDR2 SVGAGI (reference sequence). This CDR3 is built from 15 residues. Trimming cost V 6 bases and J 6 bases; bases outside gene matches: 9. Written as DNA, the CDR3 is TGTGCCAGCAGCCGACAGGGGACGGATCATGAAAAACTGTTTTTT. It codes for CASSRQGTDHEKLFF.

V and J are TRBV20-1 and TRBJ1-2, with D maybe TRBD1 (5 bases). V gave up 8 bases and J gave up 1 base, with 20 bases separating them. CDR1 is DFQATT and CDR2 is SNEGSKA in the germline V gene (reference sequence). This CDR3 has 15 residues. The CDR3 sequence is CSNRGVGVGNYGYTF. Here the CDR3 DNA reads TGCAGTAACAGAGGGGTTGGAGTCGGTAACTATGGCTACACCTTC.

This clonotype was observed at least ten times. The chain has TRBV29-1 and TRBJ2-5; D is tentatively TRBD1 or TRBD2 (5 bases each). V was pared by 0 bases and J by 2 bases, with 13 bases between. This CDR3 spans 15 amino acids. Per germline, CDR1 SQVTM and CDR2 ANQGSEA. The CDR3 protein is CSVEDSGTRQETQYF. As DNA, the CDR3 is TGCAGCGTTGAAGATTCCGGGACCCGACAAGAGACCCAGTACTTC.